The 18 T cell receptor beta chains reported below all come from one sample, sequenced in a study of blood T cell repertoires in COVID-19 (dated by TCRdb to about 2020). The method behind the library was the immunoSEQ multiplex PCR assay. What TCRdb holds here is the immuneACCESS table cut down to in-frame rearrangements. Part of the clones is not present; checked against another copy, under half of the missing clones reflect an unresolved V gene, and the others are unexplained. The sample records around 350,000 clones, roughly 86% of which are singletons. The ten top clones hold approximately 2.9% of the sample. The specimen was peripheral blood. The receptors come from a human donor in a cohort sampled during active COVID-19.

As DNA, the CDR3 is TGTGCCAGCAGCCAAGATCGCAACGGTCAGCAGTACTTC. Protein sequence: CASSQDRNGQQYF. The chain couples TRBV3-1 (or the pseudogene TRBV3-2) to TRBJ2-7; D remains unclear. Germline lookup yields CDR1 LGHDT and CDR2 YNNKEL (reference sequence). The CDR3 is 13 amino acids. V lost 0 bases and J 8 bases, leaving 11 bases between the germline ends.

For this clone: The sample contains more than one DNA sequence encoding this CDR3. The rearrangement joins TRBV3-1 (or the pseudogene TRBV3-2) to TRBJ2-7; 7 bases align to TRBD1. The junction had 0 bases not matched to a gene; V was cut back by 0 bases and J by 1 base. Looked up from germline, CDR1 is LGHDT and CDR2 is YNNKEL (reference sequence). The CDR3 is made up of 14 amino acids. DNA for the CDR3: TGTGCCAGCAGCCAAGACAGGGGGTCCTACGAGCAGTACTTC. It codes for CASSQDRGSYEQYF.

The chain uses TRBV3-1 (or the pseudogene TRBV3-2) and TRBJ2-5; possibly TRBD2 for D (6 bases). There are 15 residues in the CDR3. Trimming took 0 bases from V and 5 from J, leaving 13 bases between them. The germline gives CDR1 LGHDT, CDR2 YNNKEL (reference sequence). The CDR3 nucleotides read TGTGCCAGCAGCCAAGATTGGGCGAGCGGGGAGACCCAGTACTTC. Protein sequence: CASSQDWASGETQYF.

This chain joins TRBV4-1 and TRBJ2-5, with D hard to call. Germline V gene lookup returns CDR1 MGHRA and CDR2 YSYEKL. Between the trimmed V and J ends, which lost 0 bases and 4 bases, there was a span of 15 bases. The CDR3 length is 16 residues. CDR3 coding DNA: TGCGCCAGCAGCCAAGACTCCTTAGAGGAAGGAGAGACCCAGTACTTC. Amino acid sequence: CASSQDSLEEGETQYF.

This chain links TRBV6-6 with TRBJ1-2; D might be TRBD1 (5 bases). The germline CDR1 and CDR2 sequences are MNHNY and SVGAGI (reference sequence). The germline V and J ends were trimmed by 8 bases and 8 bases, with 15 bases remaining between them. The CDR3 loop spans 12 amino acids. The CDR3 DNA follows: TGTGCCAGCGGGGGGTTGGGGCGGGGCTACACCTTC. It codes for CASGGLGRGYTF.

V and J are TRBV1 and TRBJ2-2; the D call TRBD2 from the table was never checked on the DNA. TRBV1 is labeled a pseudogene. The CDR3 loop spans 15 amino acids. CDR3 in DNA: TGCACCAGCAGCCAACTAGCGGGAGGGCTGGGGGAGCTGTTTTTT. Protein sequence: CTSSQLAGGLGELFF.

This clone was detected only once. The chain links TRBV19 to TRBJ2-7; weak D call: TRBD1 (6 bases). The CDR3 contains 14 residues. Trimming removed 6 bases at V and 1 base at J, with 13 bases between. Germline CDR1 LNHDA, CDR2 SQIVND (reference sequence). In DNA form, the CDR3 reads TGTGCCAGTAGCAGAAGGACAGATTCCTACGAGCAGTACTTC. Its translation: CASSRRTDSYEQYF.

This chain uses TRBV3-1 (or the pseudogene TRBV3-2) with TRBJ2-5; D is unclear. Germline CDR1 LGHDT, CDR2 YNNKEL (reference sequence). Trimming removed 1 base at V and 5 bases at J, with 2 bases between. The CDR3 has 11 amino acids. The CDR3 DNA reads TGTGCCAGCAGCCAAGCGGAGACCCAGTACTTC. Its translation: CASSQAETQYF.

The rearrangement joins TRBV27 to TRBJ1-1; 9 bases map to TRBD1. Germline V gene lookup returns CDR1 MNHEY and CDR2 SMNVEV (reference sequence). The CDR3 covers 18 residues. Trimming cost V 7 bases and J 1 base; bases outside gene matches: 16. The CDR3 protein is CASMGMSRDRAWNTEAFF. The CDR3 DNA reads as TGTGCCAGCATGGGGATGAGCAGGGACAGGGCATGGAACACTGAAGCTTTCTTT.

The V call is TRBV11-2, the J call TRBJ2-1; D might be TRBD2 (5 bases). The CDR3 is 15 amino acids. Trimming removed 5 bases from V and 7 bases from J, with 18 bases in between. Germline assignment: CDR1 SGHAT and CDR2 FQNNGV. The CDR3: CASSPLGAEGNEQFF. Here the CDR3 DNA reads TGTGCCAGCAGCCCACTTGGAGCGGAAGGAAATGAGCAGTTCTTC.

This chain links TRBV9 with TRBJ2-7, with a tentative D call TRBD1 (5 bases). Germline CDR1 reads SGDLS; CDR2 reads YYNGEE. V was pared by 4 bases and J by 3 bases, with 17 bases between. This CDR3 has 15 residues. CDR3 region: CASSPDTATFYEQYF. CDR3 sequence (DNA): TGTGCCAGCAGCCCGGACACGGCTACCTTCTACGAGCAGTACTTC.

This clone was seen once. The gene calls are TRBV2 and TRBJ2-5; 7 bases fit TRBD1. CDR1 is SNHLY, CDR2 FYNNEI, per germline. V shed 7 bases and J 6 bases; nucleotides not matched to a gene: 8. The CDR3 spans 13 residues. The CDR3 loop is CASNTGQDKTQYF. The CDR3, as DNA: TGTGCCAGCAATACCGGACAGGATAAGACCCAGTACTTC. Drawing the rest from reference TRBV2 and TRBJ2-5, the complete variable domain is EPEVTQTPSHQVTQMGQEVILRCVPISNHLYFYWYRQILGQKVEFLVSFYNNEISEKSEIFDDQFSVERPDGSNFTLKIRSTKLEDSAMYFCASNTGQDKTQYFGPGTRLLVL.

This clone has a handful of counts. This chain uses TRBV7-2 with TRBJ1-1, with 8 bases fitting TRBD1. The CDR3 sequence is 15 residues long. From germline, CDR1 is SGHTA and CDR2 FQGNSA. Trimming cost V 4 bases and J 1 base; bases outside gene matches: 5. The CDR3 protein is CASSSPDRGNTEAFF. Here the CDR3 DNA reads TGTGCCAGCAGCTCCCCCGACAGGGGGAACACTGAAGCTTTCTTT. The entire variable domain, with the rest obtained from reference TRBV7-2 and TRBJ1-1, is as follows: GAGVSQSPSNKVTEKGKDVELRCDPISGHTALYWYRQSLGQGLEFLIYFQGNSAPDKSGLPSDRFSAERTGGSVSTLTIQRTQQEDSAVYLCASSSPDRGNTEAFFGQGTRLTVV.

The chain uses TRBV11-2 and TRBJ1-2, with D possibly matching TRBD1 (6 bases). The V end was cut by 5 bases, the J end by 0 bases, with 13 bases between. This CDR3 region has 15 residues. Germline V gene data show CDR1 as SGHAT and CDR2 as FQNNGV. Here the CDR3 DNA reads TGTGCCAGCAGCGGACTCAGGGGTACTAACTATGGCTACACCTTC. Translating gives CASSGLRGTNYGYTF.

This sequence joins TRBV6-6 and TRBJ2-5; possible D gene TRBD2, 6 bases. This CDR3 is built from 14 residues. In germline, CDR1 is MNHNY, CDR2 SVGAGI (reference sequence). V was pared by 6 bases and J by 2 bases, with 13 bases between. For the CDR3, the DNA is TGTGCCAGCAGCCCCAGTGGGGGGCAAGAGACCCAGTACTTC. Translated: CASSPSGGQETQYF.

To note about this clone: At the DNA level, this CDR3 is encoded by other sequences in the same sample as well. The chain recombines TRBV12-3 or TRBV12-4 with TRBJ2-7, with TRBD1 as a possible D gene (5 bases). The CDR3 sequence is 11 residues long. V was clipped by 5 bases and J by 3 bases, with 5 bases between them. The CDR3 region is CASSRGYEQYF. CDR3 DNA sequence: TGTGCCAGCAGTAGGGGCTACGAGCAGTACTTC.

As for this clone: This sample includes further DNA sequences coding for the same CDR3. The chain uses TRBV7-9 and TRBJ2-7, with TRBD1 as a possible D gene (5 bases). Per the germline V gene, CDR1 is SEHNR and CDR2 is FQNEAQ (reference sequence). V lost 1 base and J 5 bases, leaving 12 bases between the germline ends. The length of the CDR3 is 14 residues. The DNA of the CDR3 is TGTGCCAGCAGCTTAGGGCAGGGTATTAACGAGCAGTACTTC. Protein: CASSLGQGINEQYF.

The V and J genes are TRBV6-6 and TRBJ2-7; the match to TRBD1 covers 12 bases. There are 13 residues in the CDR3. The V gene's germline CDR1 is MNHNY and CDR2 SVGAGI (reference sequence). V trimming: 6 bases; J trimming: 5 bases; junction bases outside the gene matches: 2. The CDR3 region is CASRGTGGNEQYF. The CDR3, as DNA: TGTGCCAGCAGGGGGACAGGGGGCAACGAGCAGTACTTC.